The entry that follows covers one T cell receptor (beta chain) sequence. Its antigen remains unidentified. An end of the junction does not agree with germline; a read error may underlie this. Method: immunoSEQ multiplex PCR; TCRdb's copy keeps in-frame clones and lacks some. This sample yields some 2 million clones, of which around 95% are seen a single time; roughly 0.13% belongs to the top ten. This specimen belongs to a study of shared clonotypes between healthy human individuals. Whole-study results and caveats: In contrast to clonotypes shared by all four donors, non-shared clonotypes had lower generation probabilities.

The sample was naive CD4+ T cells sorted from blood. Described subset: CD45RA+ positively selected. The TCR comes from a man aged 18 to 35 in good health.

The CDR3 loop is CASSWGSGGKDTQYF. The CDR3 bases are TGCGCCAGCAGCTGGGGATCGGGCGGGAAAGATACCCAGTACTTC. V gene TRBV5-1 combines with J gene TRBJ2-5, with D maybe TRBD2 (6 bases). This CDR3 has 15 amino acids. Germline V lookup: CDR1 SGHRS, CDR2 YFSETQ.